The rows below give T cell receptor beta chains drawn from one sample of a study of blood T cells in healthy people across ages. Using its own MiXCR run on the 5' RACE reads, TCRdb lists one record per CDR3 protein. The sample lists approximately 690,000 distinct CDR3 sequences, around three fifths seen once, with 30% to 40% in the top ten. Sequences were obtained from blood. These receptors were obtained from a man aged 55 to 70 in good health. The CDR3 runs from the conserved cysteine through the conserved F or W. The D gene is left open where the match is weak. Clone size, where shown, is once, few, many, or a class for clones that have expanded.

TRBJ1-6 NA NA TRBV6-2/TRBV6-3 TGTGCCAGCAGTTATCCCTTCGGGGGCGCCGATAATTCACCCCTCCACTTT CASSYPFGGADNSPLHF
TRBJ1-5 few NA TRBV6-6 TGTGCCAGCACCGACGGGAATCAGCCCCAGCATTTT CASTDGNQPQHF
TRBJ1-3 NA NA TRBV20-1 TGCAGTGCCCCGGACAGCTACTCTGGAAACACCATATATTTT CSAPDSYSGNTIYF
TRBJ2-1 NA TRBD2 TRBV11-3 TGTGCCAGCAGCTTAGGTGGGGGGGAGAATGAGCAGTTCTTC CASSLGGGENEQFF
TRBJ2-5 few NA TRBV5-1 TGCGCCAGCAGCGATGGGCGTCACCAAGAGACCCAGTACTTC CASSDGRHQETQYF
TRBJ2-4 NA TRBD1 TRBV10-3 TGTGCCATCAGTGCCACGCCCGTTGGGACAGAAAACATTCAGTACTTC CAISATPVGTENIQYF
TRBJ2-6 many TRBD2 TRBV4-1 TGCGCCAGCAGCCAAGCGAACATCGGACTAGCGGGGGCCCGATCTGGGGCCAACGTCCTGACTTTC CASSQANIGLAGARSGANVLTF
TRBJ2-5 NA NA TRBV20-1 TGCAGTACCCGGCTGGGGGCCCGGACTTGGGAGACCCAGTACTTC CSTRLGARTWETQYF
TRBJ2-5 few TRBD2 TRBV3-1 TGTGCCAGCAGCCAAGAACTAGCGGGGGCCTTAGGAAGGACCCAGTACTTC CASSQELAGALGRTQYF
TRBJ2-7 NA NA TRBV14 TGTGCCAGCAGCCAGAATGAGGCCCTTCCCTACGAGCAGTACTTC CASSQNEALPYEQYF
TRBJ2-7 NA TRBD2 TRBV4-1 TGCGCCAGCAGCCCGTTGCCTAGCGGGGGGTACAATGAGCAGTACTTC CASSPLPSGGYNEQYF
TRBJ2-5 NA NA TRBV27 TGTGCCAGCAGTTTGGACGCCCGGTTGGAGACCCAGTACTTC CASSLDARLETQYF
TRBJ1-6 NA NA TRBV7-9 TGTGCCAGCAGCTTTCAGGGAACGGCCTATAATTCACCCCTCCACTTT CASSFQGTAYNSPLHF
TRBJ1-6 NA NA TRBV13 TGTGCCAGCAGCTTAGAGCTAGGGGGCTCCTATAATTCACCCCTCCACTTT CASSLELGGSYNSPLHF
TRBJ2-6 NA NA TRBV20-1 TGCAGTGCGATCGAGCAGGGGGCCAACGTCCTGACTTTC CSAIEQGANVLTF
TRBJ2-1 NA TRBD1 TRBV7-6 TGTGCCAGCAGCCCGACCCGGGACAGGGACTACAATGAGCAGTTCTTC CASSPTRDRDYNEQFF
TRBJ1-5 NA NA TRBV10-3 TGTGCCATCGGGGAGGGGTCTCAGCCCCAGCATTTT CAIGEGSQPQHF
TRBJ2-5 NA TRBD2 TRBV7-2 TGTGCCAGCAGCGGGAAAGCGGGGGGGCATGAGACCCAGTACTTC CASSGKAGGHETQYF
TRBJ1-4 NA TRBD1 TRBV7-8 TGTGCCAGCAGCTTAGCGCTTTCAGGGGGGGCTCTGGAAAAACTGTTTTTT CASSLALSGGALEKLFF
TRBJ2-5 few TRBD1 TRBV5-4 TGTGCCAGCAGCTTCGGACAGGGAGGAGGCGAGACCCAGTACTTC CASSFGQGGGETQYF
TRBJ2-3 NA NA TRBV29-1 TGCAGCGCCACCCTGGTCGGAGATACGCAGTATTTT CSATLVGDTQYF
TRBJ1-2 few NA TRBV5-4 TGTGCCAGCAGCGATCAACGGGGGGCTAACTATGGCTACACCTTC CASSDQRGANYGYTF
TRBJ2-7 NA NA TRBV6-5 TGTGCCAGCAGTTACGGCAGGGACTACGAGCAGTACTTC CASSYGRDYEQYF
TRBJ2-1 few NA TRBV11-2 TGTGCCAGCAGCTTAGAATTTGAGCAGTTCTTC CASSLEFEQFF
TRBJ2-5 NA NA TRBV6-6 TGTGCCAGCAGTACCGGGACTCTGGGTGGGACCCAGTACTTC CASSTGTLGGTQYF